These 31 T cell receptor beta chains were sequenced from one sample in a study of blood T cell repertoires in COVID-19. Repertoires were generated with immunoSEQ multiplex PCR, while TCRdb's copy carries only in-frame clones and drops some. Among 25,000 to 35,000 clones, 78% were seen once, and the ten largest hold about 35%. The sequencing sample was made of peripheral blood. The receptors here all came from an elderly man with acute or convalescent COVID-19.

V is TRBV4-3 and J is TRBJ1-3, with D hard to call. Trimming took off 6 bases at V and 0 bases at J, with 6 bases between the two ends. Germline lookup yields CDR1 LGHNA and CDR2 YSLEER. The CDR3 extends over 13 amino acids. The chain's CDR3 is CASSISSGNTIYF. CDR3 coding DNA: TGCGCCAGCAGTATTAGCTCTGGAAACACCATATATTTT.

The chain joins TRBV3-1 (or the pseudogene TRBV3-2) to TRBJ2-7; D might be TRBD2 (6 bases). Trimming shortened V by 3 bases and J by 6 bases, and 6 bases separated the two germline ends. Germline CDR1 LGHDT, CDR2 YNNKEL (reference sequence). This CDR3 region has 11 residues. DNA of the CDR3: TGTGCCAGCAGCCAGGGGGGCGAGCAGTACTTC. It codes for CASSQGGEQYF.

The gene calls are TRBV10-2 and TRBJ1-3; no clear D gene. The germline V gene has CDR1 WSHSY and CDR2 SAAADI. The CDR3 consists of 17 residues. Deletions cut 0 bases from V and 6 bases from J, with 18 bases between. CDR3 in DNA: TGCGCCAGCAGTGAGTCGGAGGGAGGGCAAGAGACAAACACCATATATTTT. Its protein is CASSESEGGQETNTIYF.

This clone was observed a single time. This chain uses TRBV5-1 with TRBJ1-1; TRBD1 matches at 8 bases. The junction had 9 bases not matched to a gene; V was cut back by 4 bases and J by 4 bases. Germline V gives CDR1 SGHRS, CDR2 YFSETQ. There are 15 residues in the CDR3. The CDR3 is CASSQQGALGTEAFF. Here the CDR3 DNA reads TGCGCCAGCAGCCAGCAGGGGGCGCTTGGCACTGAAGCTTTCTTT.

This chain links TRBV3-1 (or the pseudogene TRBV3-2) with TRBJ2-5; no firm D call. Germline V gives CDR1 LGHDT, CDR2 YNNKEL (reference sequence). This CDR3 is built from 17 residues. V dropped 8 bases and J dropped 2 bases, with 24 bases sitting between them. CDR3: CASLSTLRVGLQETQYF. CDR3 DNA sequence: TGTGCCAGCTTGTCGACATTAAGAGTTGGCCTTCAAGAGACCCAGTACTTC.

CDR3 DNA sequence: TGTGCCAGCAGCCCCGGGACTAACTATGGCTACACCTTC. Encoded protein: CASSPGTNYGYTF. This chain links TRBV6-5 with TRBJ1-2; D remains ambiguous. V was shortened by 6 bases and J by 0 bases, with 8 bases between the two germline ends. The CDR3 covers 13 residues. Per the germline V gene, CDR1 is MNHEY and CDR2 is SVGAGI.

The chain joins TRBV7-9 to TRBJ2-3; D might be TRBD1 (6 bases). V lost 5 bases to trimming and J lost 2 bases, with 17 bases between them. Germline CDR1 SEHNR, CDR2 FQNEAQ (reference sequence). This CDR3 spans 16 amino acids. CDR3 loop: CASSDPWGLNTDTQYF. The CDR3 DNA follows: TGTGCCAGCAGCGACCCCTGGGGGCTTAACACAGATACGCAGTATTTT.

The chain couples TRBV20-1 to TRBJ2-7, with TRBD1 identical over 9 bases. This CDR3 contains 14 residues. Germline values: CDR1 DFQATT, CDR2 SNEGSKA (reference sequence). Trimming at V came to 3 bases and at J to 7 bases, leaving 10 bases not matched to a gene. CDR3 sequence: CSASNDRGGREQYF. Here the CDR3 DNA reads TGCAGTGCTAGTAATGACAGGGGGGGGAGGGAGCAGTACTTC.

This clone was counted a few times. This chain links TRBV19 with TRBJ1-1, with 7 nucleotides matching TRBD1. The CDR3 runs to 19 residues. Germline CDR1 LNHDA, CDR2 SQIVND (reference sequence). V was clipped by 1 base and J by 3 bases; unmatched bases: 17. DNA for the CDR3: TGTGCCAGTAGTATAGGGGACCGGACAGGCCGGGCGTCGGACACTGAAGCTTTCTTT. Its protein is CASSIGDRTGRASDTEAFF.

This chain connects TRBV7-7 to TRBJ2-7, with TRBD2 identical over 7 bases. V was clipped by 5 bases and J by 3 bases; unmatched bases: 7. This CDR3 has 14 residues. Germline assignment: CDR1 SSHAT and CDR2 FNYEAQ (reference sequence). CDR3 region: CASSPGGDDYEQYF. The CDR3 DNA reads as TGTGCCAGCAGCCCTGGGGGGGACGACTACGAGCAGTACTTC.

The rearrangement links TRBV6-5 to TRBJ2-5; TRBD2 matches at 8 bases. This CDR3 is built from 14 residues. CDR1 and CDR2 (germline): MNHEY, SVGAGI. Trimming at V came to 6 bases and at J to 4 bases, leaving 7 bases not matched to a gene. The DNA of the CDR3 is TGTGCCAGCAGGGCCGGGGGGGCAGTAGAGACCCAGTACTTC. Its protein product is CASRAGGAVETQYF.

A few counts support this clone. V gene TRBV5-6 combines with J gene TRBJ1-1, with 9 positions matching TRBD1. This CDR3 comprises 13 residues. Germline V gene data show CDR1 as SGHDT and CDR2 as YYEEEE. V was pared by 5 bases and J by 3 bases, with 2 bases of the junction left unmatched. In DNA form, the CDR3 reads TGTGCCAGCAGACGGACAGGGGACACTGAAGCTTTCTTT. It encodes CASRRTGDTEAFF.

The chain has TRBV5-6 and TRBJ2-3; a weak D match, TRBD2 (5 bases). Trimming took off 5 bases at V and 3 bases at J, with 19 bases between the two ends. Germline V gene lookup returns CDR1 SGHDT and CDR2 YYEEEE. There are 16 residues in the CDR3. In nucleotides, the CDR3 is TGTGCCAGCAGTTCCCCGACTGAAGCGGTTACAGATACGCAGTATTTT. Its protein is CASSSPTEAVTDTQYF.

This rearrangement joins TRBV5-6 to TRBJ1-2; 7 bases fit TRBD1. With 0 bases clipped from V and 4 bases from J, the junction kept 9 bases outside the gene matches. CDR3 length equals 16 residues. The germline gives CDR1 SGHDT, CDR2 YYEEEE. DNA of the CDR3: TGTGCCAGCAGCTTGGCAGGGACAGTGTCTTTCTATGGCTACACCTTC. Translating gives CASSLAGTVSFYGYTF.

The CDR3 sequence: CASSLAGAAQQYF. CDR3 sequence (DNA): TGCGCCAGCAGCCTGGCGGGGGCAGCCCAGCAGTACTTC. This chain connects TRBV4-1 to TRBJ2-7; D is perhaps TRBD2 (7 bases). Germline V gene lookup returns CDR1 MGHRA and CDR2 YSYEKL. Deletions cut 4 bases from V and 8 bases from J, with 15 bases between. There are 13 residues in the CDR3.

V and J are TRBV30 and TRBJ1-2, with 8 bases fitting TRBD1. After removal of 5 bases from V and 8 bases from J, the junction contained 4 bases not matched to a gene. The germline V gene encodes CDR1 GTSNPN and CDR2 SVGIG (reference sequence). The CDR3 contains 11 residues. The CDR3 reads CAWDRGGGYTF. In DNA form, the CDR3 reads TGTGCCTGGGACAGGGGAGGAGGCTACACCTTC.

CDR3 nucleotide sequence: TGTGCCAGCAGGGCGGGGGGGAGTGAGCAGTTCTTC. This codes for CASRAGGSEQFF. V and J are TRBV2 and TRBJ2-1, with TRBD2 matching 9 bases. CDR3 length: 12 residues. The trim removed 6 bases at V and 9 bases at J, leaving 3 bases unmatched. CDR1 and CDR2 (germline): SNHLY, FYNNEI.

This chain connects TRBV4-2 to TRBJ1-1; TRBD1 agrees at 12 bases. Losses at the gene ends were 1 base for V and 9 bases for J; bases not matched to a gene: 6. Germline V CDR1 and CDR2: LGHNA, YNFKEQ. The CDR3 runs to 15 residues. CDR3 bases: TGTGCCAGCAGCCAAGTTGGGACAGGGGGCGGCCAAGCTTTCTTT. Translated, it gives CASSQVGTGGGQAFF.

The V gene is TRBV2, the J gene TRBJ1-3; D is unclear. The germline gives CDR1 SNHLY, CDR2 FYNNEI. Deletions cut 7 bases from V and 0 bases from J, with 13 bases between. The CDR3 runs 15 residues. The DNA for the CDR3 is TGTGCCAGCAAAAGAGCCTTCGACTCTGGAAACACCATATATTTT. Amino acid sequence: CASKRAFDSGNTIYF. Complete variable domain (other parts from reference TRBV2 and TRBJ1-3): EPEVTQTPSHQVTQMGQEVILRCVPISNHLYFYWYRQILGQKVEFLVSFYNNEISEKSEIFDDQFSVERPDGSNFTLKIRSTKLEDSAMYFCASKRAFDSGNTIYFGEGSWLTVV.

The CDR3 spells CSARPATVGGGLSTDTQYF. As DNA, the CDR3 is TGCAGCGCCCGGCCGGCTACGGTAGGGGGGGGATTGAGCACAGATACGCAGTATTTT. The chain carries TRBV29-1 and TRBJ2-3; the D gene is possibly TRBD2 (7 bases). This CDR3 comprises 19 residues. The germline V gene encodes CDR1 SQVTM and CDR2 ANQGSEA. The V gene lost 7 bases and the J gene lost 0 bases, with 29 bases spanning the gap.

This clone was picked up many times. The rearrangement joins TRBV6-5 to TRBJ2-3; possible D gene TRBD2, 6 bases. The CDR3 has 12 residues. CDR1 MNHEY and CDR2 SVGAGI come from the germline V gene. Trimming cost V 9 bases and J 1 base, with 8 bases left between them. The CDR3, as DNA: TGTGCCAGGGACTATCGCACAGATACGCAGTATTTT. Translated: CARDYRTDTQYF.

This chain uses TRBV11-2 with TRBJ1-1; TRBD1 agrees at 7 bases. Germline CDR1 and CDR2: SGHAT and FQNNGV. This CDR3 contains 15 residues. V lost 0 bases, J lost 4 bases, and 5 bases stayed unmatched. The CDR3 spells CASSLDGQAITEAFF. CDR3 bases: TGTGCCAGCAGCTTAGACGGACAGGCGATCACTGAAGCTTTCTTT.

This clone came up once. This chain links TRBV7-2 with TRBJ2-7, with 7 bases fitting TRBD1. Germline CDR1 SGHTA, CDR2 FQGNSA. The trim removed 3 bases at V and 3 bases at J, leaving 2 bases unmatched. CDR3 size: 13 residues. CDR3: CASSLDRNYEQYF. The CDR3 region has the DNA TGTGCCAGCAGCTTGGACAGGAACTACGAGCAGTACTTC.

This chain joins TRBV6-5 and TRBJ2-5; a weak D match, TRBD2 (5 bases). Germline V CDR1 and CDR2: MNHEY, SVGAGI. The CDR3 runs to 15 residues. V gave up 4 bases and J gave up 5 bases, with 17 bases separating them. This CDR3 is CASSLEAGPRETQYF. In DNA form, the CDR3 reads TGTGCCAGCAGTTTGGAGGCGGGCCCCAGGGAGACCCAGTACTTC.

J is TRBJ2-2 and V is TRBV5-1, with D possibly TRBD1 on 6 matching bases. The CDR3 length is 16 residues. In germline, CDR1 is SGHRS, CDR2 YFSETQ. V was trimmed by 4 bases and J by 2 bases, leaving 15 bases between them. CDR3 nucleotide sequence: TGCGCCAGCAGCGCGGAGACAGGATCCAACACCGGGGAGCTGTTTTTT. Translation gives CASSAETGSNTGELFF. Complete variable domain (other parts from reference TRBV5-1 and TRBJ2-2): KAGVTQTPRYLIKTRGQQVTLSCSPISGHRSVSWYQQTPGQGLQFLFEYFSETQRNKGNFPGRFSGRQFSNSRSEMNVSTLELGDSALYLCASSAETGSNTGELFFGEGSRLTVL.

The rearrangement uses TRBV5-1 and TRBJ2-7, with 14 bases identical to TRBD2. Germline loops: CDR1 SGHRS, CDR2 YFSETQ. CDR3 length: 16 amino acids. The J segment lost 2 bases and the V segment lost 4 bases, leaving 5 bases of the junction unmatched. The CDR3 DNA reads TGCGCCAGCAGCGAACCGACTAGCGGGGGGGCCTACGAGCAGTACTTC. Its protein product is CASSEPTSGGAYEQYF. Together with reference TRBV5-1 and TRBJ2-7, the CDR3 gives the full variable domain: KAGVTQTPRYLIKTRGQQVTLSCSPISGHRSVSWYQQTPGQGLQFLFEYFSETQRNKGNFPGRFSGRQFSNSRSEMNVSTLELGDSALYLCASSEPTSGGAYEQYFGPGTRLTVT.

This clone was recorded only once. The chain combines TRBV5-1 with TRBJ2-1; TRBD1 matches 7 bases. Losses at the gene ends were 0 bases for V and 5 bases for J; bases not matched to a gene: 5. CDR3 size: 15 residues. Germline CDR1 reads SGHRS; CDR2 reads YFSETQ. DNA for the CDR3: TGCGCCAGCAGCTTGGGACAGGGTCAAAACAATGAGCAGTTCTTC. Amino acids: CASSLGQGQNNEQFF.

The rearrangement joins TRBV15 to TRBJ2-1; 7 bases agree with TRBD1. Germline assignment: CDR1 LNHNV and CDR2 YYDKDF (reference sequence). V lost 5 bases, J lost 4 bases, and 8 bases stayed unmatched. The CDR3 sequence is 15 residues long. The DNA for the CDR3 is TGTGCCACCAGCTATGAACAGGGGTCTTACAATGAGCAGTTCTTC. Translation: CATSYEQGSYNEQFF.

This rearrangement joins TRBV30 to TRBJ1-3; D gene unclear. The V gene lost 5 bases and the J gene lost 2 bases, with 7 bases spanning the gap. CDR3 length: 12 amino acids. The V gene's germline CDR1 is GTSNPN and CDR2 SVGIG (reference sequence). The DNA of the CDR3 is TGTGCCTGGGGCCCGGCTGGAAACACCATATATTTT. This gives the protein CAWGPAGNTIYF.

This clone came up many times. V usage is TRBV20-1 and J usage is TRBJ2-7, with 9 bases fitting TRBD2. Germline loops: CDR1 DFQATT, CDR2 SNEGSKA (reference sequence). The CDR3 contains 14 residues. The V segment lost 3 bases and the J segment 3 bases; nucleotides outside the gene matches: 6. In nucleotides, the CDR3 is TGCAGTGCTAGTAGGCGGGGGGGAATCTACGAGCAGTACTTC. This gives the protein CSASRRGGIYEQYF.

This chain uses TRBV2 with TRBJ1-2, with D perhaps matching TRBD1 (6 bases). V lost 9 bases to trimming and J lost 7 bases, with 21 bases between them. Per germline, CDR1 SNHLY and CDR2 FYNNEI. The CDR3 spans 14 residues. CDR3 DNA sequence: TGTGCCAGTAATCTCTGGGGGGGGCAGAGTGGCTACACCTTC. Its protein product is CASNLWGGQSGYTF. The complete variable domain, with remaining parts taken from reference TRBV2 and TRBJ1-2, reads EPEVTQTPSHQVTQMGQEVILRCVPISNHLYFYWYRQILGQKVEFLVSFYNNEISEKSEIFDDQFSVERPDGSNFTLKIRSTKLEDSAMYFCASNLWGGQSGYTFGSGTRLTVV.